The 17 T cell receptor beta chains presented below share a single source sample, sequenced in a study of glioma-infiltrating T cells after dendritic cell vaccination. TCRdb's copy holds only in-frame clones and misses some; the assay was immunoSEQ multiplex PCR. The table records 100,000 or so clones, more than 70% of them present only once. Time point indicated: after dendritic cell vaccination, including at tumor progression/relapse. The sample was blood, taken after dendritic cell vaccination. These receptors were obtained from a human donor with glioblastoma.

The CDR3 region is CASSIEGFNQPQHF. CDR3 nucleotide sequence: TGTGCCAGTAGTATTGAGGGCTTCAATCAGCCCCAGCATTTT. The chain is built from TRBV19 and TRBJ1-5; no reliable D call. The CDR3 is 14 amino acids. V lost 3 bases, J lost 3 bases, and 9 bases lay in between. Germline CDR1 LNHDA, CDR2 SQIVND (reference sequence).

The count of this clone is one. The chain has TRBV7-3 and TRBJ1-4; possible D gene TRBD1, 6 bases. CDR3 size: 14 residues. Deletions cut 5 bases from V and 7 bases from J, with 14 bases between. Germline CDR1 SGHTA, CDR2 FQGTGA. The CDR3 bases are TGTGCCAGCAGCCCGACAGGAGGATTTGAAAAACTGTTTTTT. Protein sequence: CASSPTGGFEKLFF. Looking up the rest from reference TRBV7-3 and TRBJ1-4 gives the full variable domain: GAGVSQTPSNKVTEKGKYVELRCDPISGHTALYWYRQSLGQGPEFLIYFQGTGAADDSGLPNDRFFAVRPEGSVSTLKIQRTERGDSAVYLCASSPTGGFEKLFFGSGTQLSVL.

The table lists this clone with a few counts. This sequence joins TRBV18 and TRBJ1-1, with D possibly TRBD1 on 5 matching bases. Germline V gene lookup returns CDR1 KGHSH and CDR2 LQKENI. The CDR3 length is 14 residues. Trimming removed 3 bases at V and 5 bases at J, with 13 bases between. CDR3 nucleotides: TGTGCCAGCTCACCGGGCATGGGGCGTACTGAAGCTTTCTTT. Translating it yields CASSPGMGRTEAFF.

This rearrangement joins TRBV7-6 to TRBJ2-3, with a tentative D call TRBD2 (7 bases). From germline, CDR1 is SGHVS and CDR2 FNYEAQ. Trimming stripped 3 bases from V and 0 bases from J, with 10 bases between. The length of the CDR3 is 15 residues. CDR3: CASSLGGASTDTQYF. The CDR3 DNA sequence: TGTGCCAGCAGCTTGGGGGGGGCTAGCACAGATACGCAGTATTTT.

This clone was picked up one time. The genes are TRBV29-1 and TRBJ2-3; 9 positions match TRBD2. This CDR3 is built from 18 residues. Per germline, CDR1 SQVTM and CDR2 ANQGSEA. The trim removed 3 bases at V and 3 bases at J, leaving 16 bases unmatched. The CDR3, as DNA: TGCAGCGTTGAGTACCCAGTGGGGCGGGAGGGCGTGACAGATACGCAGTATTTT. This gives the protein CSVEYPVGREGVTDTQYF.

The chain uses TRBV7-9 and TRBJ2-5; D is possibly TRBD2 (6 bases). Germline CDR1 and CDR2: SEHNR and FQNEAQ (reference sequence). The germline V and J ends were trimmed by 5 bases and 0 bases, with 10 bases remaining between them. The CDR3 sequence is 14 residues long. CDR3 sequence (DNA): TGTGCCAGCAGCCCCGGGACTGACCAAGAGACCCAGTACTTC. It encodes CASSPGTDQETQYF.

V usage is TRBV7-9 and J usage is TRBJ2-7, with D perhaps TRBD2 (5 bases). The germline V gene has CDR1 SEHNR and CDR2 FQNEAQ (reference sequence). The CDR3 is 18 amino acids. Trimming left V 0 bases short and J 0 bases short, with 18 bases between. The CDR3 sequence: CASSLARVRFGFSYEQYF. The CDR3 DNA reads TGTGCCAGCAGCTTAGCGAGGGTGCGGTTCGGGTTCTCCTACGAGCAGTACTTC.

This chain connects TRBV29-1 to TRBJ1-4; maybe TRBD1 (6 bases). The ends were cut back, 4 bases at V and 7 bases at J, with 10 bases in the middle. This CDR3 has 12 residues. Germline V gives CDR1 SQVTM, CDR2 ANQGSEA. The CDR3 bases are TGCAGCGTTGGGGAGGGGGGTGAAAAACTGTTTTTT. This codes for CSVGEGGEKLFF.

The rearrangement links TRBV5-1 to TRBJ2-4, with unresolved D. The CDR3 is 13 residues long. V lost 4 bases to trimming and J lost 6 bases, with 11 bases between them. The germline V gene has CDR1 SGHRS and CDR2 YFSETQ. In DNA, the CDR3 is TGCGCCAGCAGCCCACAGAACCGAAACATTCAGTACTTC. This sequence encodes CASSPQNRNIQYF.

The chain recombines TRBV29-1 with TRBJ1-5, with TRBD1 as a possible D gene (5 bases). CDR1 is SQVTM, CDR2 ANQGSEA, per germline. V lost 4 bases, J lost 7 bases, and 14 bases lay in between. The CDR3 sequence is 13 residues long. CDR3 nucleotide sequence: TGCAGCGTTGCCCTCGGAAGGGGCCAGCCCCAGCATTTT. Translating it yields CSVALGRGQPQHF.

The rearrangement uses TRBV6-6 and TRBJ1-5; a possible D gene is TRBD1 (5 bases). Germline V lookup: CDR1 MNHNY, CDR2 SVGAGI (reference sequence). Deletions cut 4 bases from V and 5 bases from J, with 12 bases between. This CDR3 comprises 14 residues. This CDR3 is CASSFRTYDQPQHF. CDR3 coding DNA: TGTGCCAGCAGTTTCAGGACATACGATCAGCCCCAGCATTTT.

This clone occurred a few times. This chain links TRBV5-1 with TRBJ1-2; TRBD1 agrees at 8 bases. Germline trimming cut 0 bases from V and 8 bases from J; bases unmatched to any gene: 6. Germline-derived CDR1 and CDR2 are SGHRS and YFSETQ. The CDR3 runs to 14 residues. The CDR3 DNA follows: TGCGCCAGCAGCTTGGCCACACAGGGGGAAGGCTACACCTTC. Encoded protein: CASSLATQGEGYTF.

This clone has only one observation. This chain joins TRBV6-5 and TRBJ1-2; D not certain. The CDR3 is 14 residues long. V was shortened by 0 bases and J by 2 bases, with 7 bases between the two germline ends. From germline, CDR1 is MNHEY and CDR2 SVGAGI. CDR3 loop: CASSYSPRNYGYTF. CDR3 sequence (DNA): TGTGCCAGCAGTTACTCGCCGCGGAACTATGGCTACACCTTC.

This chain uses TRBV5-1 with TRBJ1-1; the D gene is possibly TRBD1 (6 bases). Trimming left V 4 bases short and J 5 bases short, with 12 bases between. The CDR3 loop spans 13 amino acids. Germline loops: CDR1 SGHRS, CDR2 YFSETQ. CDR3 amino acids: CASSPRGWTEAFF. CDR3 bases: TGCGCCAGCAGCCCCAGGGGATGGACTGAAGCTTTCTTT.

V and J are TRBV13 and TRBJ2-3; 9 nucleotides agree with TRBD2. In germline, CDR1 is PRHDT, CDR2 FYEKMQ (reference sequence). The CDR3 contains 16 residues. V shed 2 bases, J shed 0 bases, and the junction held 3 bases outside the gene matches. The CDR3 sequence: CASSLRREGSTDTQYF. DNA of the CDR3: TGTGCCAGCAGCTTAAGGCGGGAGGGTAGCACAGATACGCAGTATTTT.

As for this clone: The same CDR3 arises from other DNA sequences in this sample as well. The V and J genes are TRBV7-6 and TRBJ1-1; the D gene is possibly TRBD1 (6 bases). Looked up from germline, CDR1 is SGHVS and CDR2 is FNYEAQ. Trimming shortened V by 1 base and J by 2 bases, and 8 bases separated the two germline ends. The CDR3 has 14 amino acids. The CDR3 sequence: CASSLGGGNTEAFF. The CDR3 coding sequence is TGTGCCAGCAGCTTAGGGGGGGGCAACACTGAAGCTTTCTTT.

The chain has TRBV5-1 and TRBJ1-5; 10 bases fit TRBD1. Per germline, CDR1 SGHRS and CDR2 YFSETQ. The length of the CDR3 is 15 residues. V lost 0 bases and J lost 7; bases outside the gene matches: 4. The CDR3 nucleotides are TGCGCCAGCAGCTTGGACGGGACAGGGGTACAGCCCCAGCATTTT. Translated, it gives CASSLDGTGVQPQHF.